This passage covers 14 T cell receptor beta chains from one sample sequenced in a study of molecular identifiers for immune sequencing clone quantification. TCRdb processed the PCR reads anew with MiXCR; each CDR3 protein has one entry. The sample lists about half a million distinct CDR3 sequences; over 20% were seen once. Sequencing input: naive CD8+ T cells from blood, with Jurkat cell RNA spiked in. This sample's subset: FACS-sorted CD8+CD4-CCR7+CD45RA+ naive T cells. The receptors were sampled from a human donor in good health. Some libraries in this study had Jurkat cell RNA spiked in.

The chain recombines TRBV7-6 with TRBJ1-3, with D hard to call. The CDR3 is made up of 13 amino acids. Between the trimmed V and J ends, which lost 4 bases and 11 bases, there was a span of 15 bases. Germline CDR1 reads SGHVS; CDR2 reads FNYEAQ. Written as DNA, the CDR3 is TGTGCCAGCAGCTCACTCACCTTACCTGCCATATATTTT. Its protein product is CASSSLTLPAIYF.

In this sample, this clonotype turned up many times. The V and J genes are TRBV29-1 and TRBJ2-1, with TRBD2 identical over 11 bases. Germline-derived CDR1 and CDR2 are SQVTM and ANQGSEA. Unmatched junction bases numbered 9, after V lost 8 bases and J lost 9 bases. This CDR3 has 13 amino acids. CDR3 in DNA: TGCAGCACCAGACTAGCGGGGCCTGCTGAGCAGTTCTTC. It yields the protein CSTRLAGPAEQFF.

This clonotype has just a few counts. This sequence joins TRBV6-6 and TRBJ2-3, with TRBD2 matching 7 bases. V shed 7 bases, J shed 1 base, and the junction held 14 bases outside the gene matches. The CDR3 is 17 amino acids. Germline V lookup: CDR1 MNHNY, CDR2 SVGAGI (reference sequence). CDR3 loop: CASTLTWREIGTDTQYF. Written as DNA, the CDR3 is TGTGCCAGCACCTTAACCTGGCGGGAGATTGGCACAGATACGCAGTATTTT.

V and J are TRBV6-5 and TRBJ2-7, with TRBD1 identical over 9 bases. The CDR3 consists of 15 residues. Trimming took 2 bases from V and 3 from J; bases not matched to a gene: 5. Germline assignment: CDR1 MNHEY and CDR2 SVGAGI. DNA for the CDR3: TGTGCCAGCAGTTACGGGGGACAGGGAAACTACGAGCAGTACTTC. It is translated as CASSYGGQGNYEQYF.

The CDR3 nucleotides are TGTGCCAGCAGTGAAGGGACTAGCGGGAGTTTTTACGAGCAGTACTTC. This gives the protein CASSEGTSGSFYEQYF. The chain combines TRBV6-1 with TRBJ2-7, with 13 bases lining up with TRBD2. V lost 1 base and J lost 4; bases outside the gene matches: 4. Germline loops: CDR1 MNHNS, CDR2 SASEGT. CDR3 length: 16 amino acids.

This clonotype was recorded at least ten times. The genes are TRBV5-4 and TRBJ1-5; tentatively, D is TRBD1 (5 bases). CDR3 size: 15 residues. The V gene lost 4 bases and the J gene lost 0 bases, with 11 bases spanning the gap. The germline gives CDR1 SGHNT, CDR2 YYREEE (reference sequence). The CDR3 loop reads CASSRQGDSNQPQHF. The CDR3 DNA follows: TGTGCCAGCAGCCGGCAGGGCGATAGCAATCAGCCCCAGCATTTT.

This clonotype was counted ten times or more. The J gene is TRBJ1-1, the V gene TRBV4-3, with a tentative D call TRBD1 (5 bases). The CDR3 is 14 residues long. The germline V gene encodes CDR1 LGHNA and CDR2 YSLEER. Trimming pared 0 bases from V and 7 bases from J, leaving 12 bases between. CDR3 region: CASSQDLGRSEAFF. The DNA of the CDR3 is TGCGCCAGCAGCCAAGATCTGGGGCGGAGTGAAGCTTTCTTT.

This clonotype was recorded at least ten times. The V gene is TRBV12-3 or TRBV12-4, the J gene TRBJ2-7; TRBD1 aligns across 9 bases. V lost 4 bases and J lost 5; bases outside the gene matches: 6. CDR3 length equals 14 residues. For the CDR3, the DNA is TGTGCCAGCAGTTCCGGGACAGGGTACCACGAGCAGTACTTC. Translated: CASSSGTGYHEQYF.

This clonotype was seen at least ten times. The chain is built from TRBV13 and TRBJ1-1; 7 nucleotides align to TRBD1. Germline V CDR1 and CDR2: PRHDT, FYEKMQ (reference sequence). V lost 10 bases and J lost 6; bases outside the gene matches: 14. The CDR3 is made up of 14 amino acids. CDR3 coding DNA: TGTGCCACCGCACCGGACAGGAATAATGCTGAAGCTTTCTTT. Its translation: CATAPDRNNAEAFF.

This clonotype was seen ten or more times. This chain links TRBV4-3 with TRBJ2-3; 9 bases are shared with TRBD2. The CDR3 is 18 amino acids. The V segment lost 0 bases and the J segment 2 bases; nucleotides outside the gene matches: 9. Looked up from germline, CDR1 is LGHNA and CDR2 is YSLEER. CDR3 residues: CASSQDLLAGALTDTQYF. The DNA for the CDR3 is TGCGCCAGCAGCCAAGATCTTTTAGCGGGGGCCCTCACAGATACGCAGTATTTT.

This clonotype was counted at least ten times. J is TRBJ2-7 and V is TRBV4-3, with D tentatively TRBD2 (6 bases). Germline CDR1 is LGHNA and CDR2 is YSLEER. The CDR3 has 14 amino acids. Trimming pared 4 bases from V and 2 bases from J, leaving 12 bases between. As DNA, the CDR3 is TGCGCCAGCAGCCCTGGGACTGTAACCTACGAGCAGTACTTC. Its protein product is CASSPGTVTYEQYF.

This clonotype was seen only a few times. The V call is TRBV15, the J call TRBJ2-7; 7 nucleotides agree with TRBD1. The CDR3 has 16 residues. The trim removed 5 bases at V and 3 bases at J, leaving 13 bases unmatched. Germline CDR1 is LNHNV and CDR2 is YYDKDF (reference sequence). The CDR3 is CATSQDKYRGSYEQYF. In DNA, the CDR3 is TGTGCCACCAGCCAAGACAAGTACAGGGGTAGCTACGAGCAGTACTTC.

As concerns this clonotype: This could be a read error, since a much larger clone is one nucleotide away. The rearrangement joins TRBV27 to TRBJ2-3; D call uncertain. CDR1 and CDR2 (germline): MNHEY, SMNVEV (reference sequence). CDR3 length equals 13 residues. The CDR3 sequence is CASSYLITDTLYF. The CDR3 DNA reads as TGTGCCAGCAGTTACCTGATCACAGATACGCTGTATTTT.

Remarks on this clonotype: This could be a read error, since a much larger clone is one nucleotide away. V gene TRBV6-2 or TRBV6-3 combines with J gene TRBJ2-7, with 8 bases fitting TRBD1. Germline CDR1 MNHEY, CDR2 SVGEGT. This CDR3 is built from 13 residues. Here the CDR3 reads CASSHGQGYEQCF. The CDR3 region has the DNA TGTGCCAGCAGTCACGGACAGGGCTACGAGCAGTGCTTC.